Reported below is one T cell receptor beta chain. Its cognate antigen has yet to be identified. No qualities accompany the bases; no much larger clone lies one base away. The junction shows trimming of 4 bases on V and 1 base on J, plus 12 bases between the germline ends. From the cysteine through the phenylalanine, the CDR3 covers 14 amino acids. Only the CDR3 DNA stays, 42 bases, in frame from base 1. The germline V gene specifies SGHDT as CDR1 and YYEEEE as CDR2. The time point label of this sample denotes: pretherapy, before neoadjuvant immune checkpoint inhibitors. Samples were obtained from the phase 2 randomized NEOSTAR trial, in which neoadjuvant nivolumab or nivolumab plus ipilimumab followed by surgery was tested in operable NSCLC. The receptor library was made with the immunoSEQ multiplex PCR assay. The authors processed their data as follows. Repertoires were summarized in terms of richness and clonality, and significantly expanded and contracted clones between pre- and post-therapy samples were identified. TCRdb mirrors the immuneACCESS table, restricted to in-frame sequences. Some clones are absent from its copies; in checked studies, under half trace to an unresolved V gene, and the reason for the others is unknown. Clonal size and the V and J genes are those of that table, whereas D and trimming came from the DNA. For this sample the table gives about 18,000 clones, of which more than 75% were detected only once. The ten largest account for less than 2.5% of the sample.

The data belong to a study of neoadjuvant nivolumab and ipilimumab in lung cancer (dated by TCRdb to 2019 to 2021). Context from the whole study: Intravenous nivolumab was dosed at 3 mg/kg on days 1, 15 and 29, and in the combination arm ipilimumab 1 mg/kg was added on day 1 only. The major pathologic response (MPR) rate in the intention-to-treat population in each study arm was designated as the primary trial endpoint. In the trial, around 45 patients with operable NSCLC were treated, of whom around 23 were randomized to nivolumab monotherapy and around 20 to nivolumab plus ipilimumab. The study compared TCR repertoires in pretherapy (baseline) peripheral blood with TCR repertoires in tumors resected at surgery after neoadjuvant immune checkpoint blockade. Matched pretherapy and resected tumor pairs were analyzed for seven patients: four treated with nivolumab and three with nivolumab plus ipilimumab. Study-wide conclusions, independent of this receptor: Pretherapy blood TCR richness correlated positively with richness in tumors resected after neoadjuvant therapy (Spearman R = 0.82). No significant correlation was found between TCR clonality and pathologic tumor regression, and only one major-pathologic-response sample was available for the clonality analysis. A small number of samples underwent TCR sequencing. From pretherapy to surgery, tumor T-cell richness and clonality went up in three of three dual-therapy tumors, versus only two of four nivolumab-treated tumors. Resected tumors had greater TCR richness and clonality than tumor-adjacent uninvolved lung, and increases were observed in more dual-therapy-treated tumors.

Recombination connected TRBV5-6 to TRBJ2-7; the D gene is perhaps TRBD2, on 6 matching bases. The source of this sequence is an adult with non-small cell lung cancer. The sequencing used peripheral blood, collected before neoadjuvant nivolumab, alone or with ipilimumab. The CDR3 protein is CASSRGGKSYEQYF. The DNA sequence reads TGTGCCAGCAGCCGAGGCGGGAAGTCCTACGAGCAGTACTTC.